This T cell receptor beta chain was retrieved from a study of blood T cell repertoires in COVID-19. Background on the study: T cells, B-cell-depleted T cells, or PBMCs provided the cDNA or gDNA that served as material.

The CDR3 consists of 14 residues. The ends were cut back, 0 bases at V and 8 bases at J, with 11 bases in the middle. CDR1 and CDR2 (germline): LGHNA, YSLEER. Authors' data handling: Counts of nucleated cells, estimated from reference gene primer amplification, were obtained. Profiled with immunoSEQ multiplex PCR; TCRdb holds only in-frame clones, not every one. V and J calls and clone size are those listed in that table; D and trimming were worked out from the DNA. The data show around 230,000 clones, about 87% seen once. The TCR comes from a woman in her twenties or thirties who had recovered from COVID-19. The chain has TRBV4-3 and TRBJ1-3, with TRBD1 as a possible D gene (5 bases). Sequencing used PBMCs or T cells enriched from blood (not recorded which). The CDR3 is CASSQEGRVDTIYF. The CDR3 DNA is TGCGCCAGCAGCCAAGAGGGCAGGGTAGACACCATATATTTT.